This T cell receptor (beta chain) was sequenced during a study of shared clonotypes between healthy human individuals. Profiled with immunoSEQ multiplex PCR; TCRdb holds only in-frame clones, not every one. Of roughly 2.2 million clones in the sample, approximately 95% were seen once. The CDR3 runs 14 residues. Germline assignment: CDR1 MNHEY and CDR2 SVGAGI. Germline trimming cut 4 bases from V and 7 bases from J; bases unmatched to any gene: 4. A CD45RA-negative memory subset and a CD45RA+ naive subset were separated from the CD4+ cells. The receptor was derived from a young man in good health. Some clones in this sample may be carry-over from other donors' samples. The V and J genes are TRBV6-5 and TRBJ1-5; 10 bases agree with TRBD1. The sample consisted of naive CD4+ T cells from PBMCs. Specified subset: CD45RA+ positively selected. The CDR3 DNA sequence: TGTGCCAGCAGTTTGACAGGGGGCAGACAGCCCCAGCATTTT. The encoded protein is CASSLTGGRQPQHF.